A single sample gave rise to the 21 T cell receptor beta chains below, sequenced in a study of B cell selection in AIRE deficiency (dated by TCRdb to between 2018 and 2020). Library method: the immunoSEQ multiplex PCR assay. TCRdb holds this immuneACCESS table with in-frame rearrangements only. Some clones are missing; in checked studies, unresolved V genes explain under half, and the rest has no known cause. This sample lists approximately 24,000 clones; roughly 96% were detected once. Jointly, the top ten make up around 0.17% of the sample. Conventional CD4 T cells were sorted as cells that were CD4+CD127+. Sequenced sample: CD4+CD127+ conventional T cells sorted from PBMCs. The receptors were gathered from a human donor in good health.

V gene TRBV14 combines with J gene TRBJ2-7; perhaps TRBD1 as D (6 bases). The CDR3 loop spans 14 amino acids. Trimming removed 4 bases from V and 1 base from J, with 11 bases in between. Germline CDR1 reads SGHDN; CDR2 reads FVKESK. The CDR3 sequence is CASSRDTLSYEQYF. Written as DNA, the CDR3 is TGTGCCAGCAGCCGGGACACTCTGTCCTACGAGCAGTACTTC.

The chain has TRBV30 and TRBJ1-2; no definite D call. V lost 1 base, J lost 5 bases, and 5 bases lay in between. Germline CDR1 GTSNPN, CDR2 SVGIG (reference sequence). The CDR3 runs to 11 residues. The CDR3 reads CAWSEWYGYTF. The CDR3 nucleotides read TGTGCCTGGAGTGAATGGTATGGCTACACCTTC. The full variable domain, in which reference TRBV30 and TRBJ1-2 provide the parts outside the CDR3, is SQTIHQWPATLVQPVGSPLSLECTVEGTSNPNLYWYRQAAGRGLQLLFYSVGIGQISSEVPQNLSASRPQDRQFILSSKKLLLSDSGFYLCAWSEWYGYTFGSGTRLTVV.

The chain joins TRBV19 to TRBJ1-1; D not resolved. V lost 3 bases and J 0 bases, leaving 11 bases between the germline ends. Looked up from germline, CDR1 is LNHDA and CDR2 is SQIVND (reference sequence). The CDR3 length is 15 residues. CDR3 sequence reads: CASSMLGGMNTEAFF. CDR3 DNA: TGTGCCAGTAGTATGCTGGGAGGAATGAACACTGAAGCTTTCTTT.

The chain is built from TRBV18 and TRBJ2-3; D not certain. This CDR3 is 14 amino acids long. V was trimmed by 1 base and J by 1 base, leaving 6 bases between them. Germline CDR1 reads KGHSH; CDR2 reads LQKENI. CDR3 residues: CASSPQIRTDTQYF. CDR3 DNA: TGTGCCAGCTCACCACAAATTCGCACAGATACGCAGTATTTT.

V usage is TRBV5-1 and J usage is TRBJ1-1; D is uncertain. Trimming shortened V by 6 bases and J by 6 bases, and 21 bases separated the two germline ends. This CDR3 comprises 15 residues. Germline V gene sequence: CDR1 SGHRS, CDR2 YFSETQ. The DNA of the CDR3 is TGCGCCAGCAACTCGGGAGTCCTGGATCGTGCTGAAGCTTTCTTT. It translates to CASNSGVLDRAEAFF.

J is TRBJ2-3 and V is TRBV4-3; TRBD2 aligns across 9 bases. The CDR3 consists of 16 residues. Germline V gives CDR1 LGHNA, CDR2 YSLEER. Trimming at V came to 1 base and at J to 10 bases, leaving 12 bases not matched to a gene. CDR3: CASSQVVGGGVQPQYF. For the CDR3, the DNA is TGCGCCAGCAGCCAAGTCGTTGGCGGGGGGGTTCAACCGCAGTATTTT.

The genes are TRBV7-6 and TRBJ2-3, with 12 nucleotides matching TRBD1. There are 15 residues in the CDR3. With 5 bases clipped from V and 4 bases from J, the junction kept 4 bases outside the gene matches. Germline values: CDR1 SGHVS, CDR2 FNYEAQ. DNA of the CDR3: TGTGCCAGCAGCGCCGGGACAGGGGGCGCAGATACGCAGTATTTT. It translates to CASSAGTGGADTQYF.

The CDR3 coding sequence is TGTGCCAGCAGTCCCAAGACAGGGGGCCGTGGCTACACCTTC. Its translation: CASSPKTGGRGYTF. The J gene is TRBJ1-2, the V gene TRBV27; 10 bases align to TRBD1. Germline V gene data show CDR1 as MNHEY and CDR2 as SMNVEV (reference sequence). After removal of 5 bases from V and 7 bases from J, the junction contained 7 bases not matched to a gene. This CDR3 contains 14 residues.

The V gene is TRBV6-1, the J gene TRBJ1-2, with D perhaps TRBD1 (6 bases). Germline CDR1 is MNHNS and CDR2 is SASEGT. CDR3 size: 15 residues. Trimming cost V 3 bases and J 0 bases, with 11 bases left between them. CDR3 bases: TGTGCCAGCAGTGACGGGGGCAGTTCTAACTATGGCTACACCTTC. Translated, it gives CASSDGGSSNYGYTF.

J is TRBJ1-6 and V is TRBV6-5; 7 bases are a match to TRBD1. Germline CDR1 and CDR2: MNHEY and SVGAGI. The ends lost 2 bases at V and 6 bases at J; junction bases unmatched: 7. The CDR3 is 16 residues long. The CDR3 DNA sequence: TGTGCCAGCAGTTACCTTTCGGGACAGCTTAATTCACCCCTCCACTTT. Its translation is CASSYLSGQLNSPLHF.

V usage is TRBV12-5 and J usage is TRBJ1-3; 7 positions match TRBD1. Germline CDR1 and CDR2: LGHNT and FRNRAP. V gave up 5 bases and J gave up 3 bases; unmatched junction bases: 4. The CDR3 covers 14 residues. The CDR3 DNA sequence: TGTGCTAGTGGTCCAGGGGGAGTTGGAAACACCATATATTTT. Amino acid sequence: CASGPGGVGNTIYF.

V and J are TRBV2 and TRBJ1-6, with D possibly being TRBD1 (6 bases). Trimming pared 6 bases from V and 8 bases from J, leaving 8 bases between. The CDR3 runs to 12 residues. In germline, CDR1 is SNHLY, CDR2 FYNNEI. As DNA, the CDR3 is TGTGCCAGCAGGCAGGGGTATTCACCCCTCCACTTT. Its protein is CASRQGYSPLHF.

This chain joins TRBV19 and TRBJ1-4, with a weak D call TRBD1 (6 bases). The CDR3 is 17 residues long. V was shortened by 4 bases and J by 8 bases, with 23 bases between the two germline ends. CDR1 LNHDA and CDR2 SQIVND come from the germline V gene (reference sequence). The CDR3 is CASSTDRIADWPEKLFF. DNA for the CDR3: TGTGCCAGTAGTACCGACAGGATCGCCGATTGGCCGGAAAAACTGTTTTTT.

V and J are TRBV15 and TRBJ2-5; 8 bases are shared with TRBD1. V shed 3 bases and J 1 base; nucleotides not matched to a gene: 4. The length of the CDR3 is 15 residues. Germline V gives CDR1 LNHNV, CDR2 YYDKDF (reference sequence). The CDR3 coding sequence is TGTGCCACCAGCAGTAGACAGGGGATCCAAGAGACCCAGTACTTC. Protein product: CATSSRQGIQETQYF.

The rearrangement joins TRBV5-1 to TRBJ2-5; possibly TRBD2 for D (5 bases). The V end lost 4 bases, the J end lost 2 bases, and 18 bases lay between the germline ends. The germline V gene encodes CDR1 SGHRS and CDR2 YFSETQ. This CDR3 has 16 amino acids. The CDR3 nucleotides read TGCGCCAGCAGCGCTGGTCTGGCGGGCGAACAAGAGACCCAGTACTTC. This sequence encodes CASSAGLAGEQETQYF.

The sample holds one count of this clone. The rearrangement joins TRBV2 to TRBJ1-3; 7 nucleotides agree with TRBD1. The junction had 7 bases not matched to a gene; V was cut back by 6 bases and J by 2 bases. This CDR3 region has 15 residues. CDR1 and CDR2 from the germline V gene are SNHLY and FYNNEI. CDR3 loop: CASSGRGQAGNTIYF. The CDR3 region has the DNA TGTGCCAGCAGCGGGAGGGGGCAGGCTGGAAACACCATATATTTT.

This chain connects TRBV29-1 to TRBJ2-4; D is perhaps TRBD1 or TRBD2 (5 bases each). Looked up from germline, CDR1 is SQVTM and CDR2 is ANQGSEA. Trimming left V 4 bases short and J 5 bases short, with 21 bases between. The CDR3 is made up of 16 amino acids. This CDR3 is CSVGTRDPGVQNIQYF. Here the CDR3 DNA reads TGCAGCGTTGGAACAAGGGACCCAGGAGTCCAAAACATTCAGTACTTC.

This clone has only a few counts. V and J are TRBV10-3 and TRBJ2-7; TRBD1 matches at 9 bases. CDR1 and CDR2 from the germline V gene are ENHRY and SYGVKD. V lost 0 bases to trimming and J lost 4 bases; unmatched junction nucleotides: 4. The CDR3 has 15 amino acids. In DNA, the CDR3 is TGTGCCATCAGTGAGTCTACAGGGGGCTCGTACGAGCAGTACTTC. Its translation: CAISESTGGSYEQYF.

This clone came up a few times. The chain has TRBV28 and TRBJ1-6; TRBD1 is a possible D gene (5 bases). The CDR3 is 16 amino acids. Per the germline V gene, CDR1 is MDHEN and CDR2 is SYDVKM. V lost 7 bases, J lost 7 bases, and 20 bases lay in between. The DNA for the CDR3 is TGTGCCAGCACATACACACGGACCAGGGTAAATTCACCCCTCCACTTT. It translates to CASTYTRTRVNSPLHF.

The chain joins TRBV7-9 to TRBJ2-7, with a tentative D call TRBD1 (6 bases). The ends were cut back, 6 bases at V and 6 bases at J, with 15 bases in the middle. This CDR3 spans 13 amino acids. The germline gives CDR1 SEHNR, CDR2 FQNEAQ (reference sequence). CDR3 sequence (DNA): TGTGCCAGCAGTGTACAGGGTACCCTCGAGCAGTACTTC. Its translation: CASSVQGTLEQYF.

The chain has TRBV10-1 and TRBJ2-1; the D call may be TRBD1 or TRBD2 (5 bases each). V was pared by 7 bases and J by 2 bases, with 21 bases between. Germline V gene data show CDR1 as WNHNN and CDR2 as SYGVQD (reference sequence). This CDR3 is built from 17 residues. This CDR3 reads CASIGAGSIPTYNEQFF. The CDR3 coding sequence is TGCGCCAGCATCGGGGCAGGCTCTATACCGACCTACAATGAGCAGTTCTTC.